This TCR beta chain comes out of a study of T cell repertoires in cytomegalovirus infection. Study information: CMV infection plus the matching HLA type was flagged by public TCR beta signatures.

One entry per CDR3 protein, called by TCRdb with MiXCR from the reads. Among under 95,000 distinct CDR3 sequences listed, over 3.5% were seen once. In this sample, this clonotype turned up many times. The antigen remains unidentified. This CDR3 region has 13 residues. Trimming took off 6 bases at V and 4 bases at J, with 12 bases between the two ends. General observations from the study: The ex vivo response was dominated by HLA-C-restricted CMV-specific TCR beta clonotypes. The study identified carriers of CMV plus the relevant HLA from cumulative public TCR beta family frequency.

Sequences were obtained from PBMCs. The TCR sequence derives from a human donor in good health (CMV status not recorded). Some clones in this sample may be carry-over from other donors' samples. The gene calls are TRBV12-3 or TRBV12-4 and TRBJ1-1; D is ambiguous. CDR3 in amino acids: CASRREGATEAFF. The CDR3 DNA sequence: TGTGCCAGCAGGCGGGAGGGCGCCACTGAAGCTTTCTTT.